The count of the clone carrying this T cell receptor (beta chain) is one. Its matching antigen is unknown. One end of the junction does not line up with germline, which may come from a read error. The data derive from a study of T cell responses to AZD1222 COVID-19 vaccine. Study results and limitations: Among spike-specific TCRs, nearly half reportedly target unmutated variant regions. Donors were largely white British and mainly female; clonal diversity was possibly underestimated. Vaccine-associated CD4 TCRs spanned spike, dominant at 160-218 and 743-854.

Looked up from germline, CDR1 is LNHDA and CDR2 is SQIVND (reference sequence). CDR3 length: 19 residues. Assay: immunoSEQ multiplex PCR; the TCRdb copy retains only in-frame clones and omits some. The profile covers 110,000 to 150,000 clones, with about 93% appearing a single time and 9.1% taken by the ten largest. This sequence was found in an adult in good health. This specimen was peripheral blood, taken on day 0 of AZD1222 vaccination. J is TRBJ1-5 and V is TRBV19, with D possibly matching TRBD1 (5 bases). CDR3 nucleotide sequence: TGTGCCAGTATTTCTCACCGGGGCCACCCAGATTATAGCATTCAGCCCCAGCATTTT. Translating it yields CASISHRGHPDYSIQPQHF.